These 23 T cell receptor beta chains came from one sample sequenced in a study of shared clonotypes between healthy human individuals. Using immunoSEQ multiplex PCR, the repertoire was profiled, and TCRdb retains in-frame clones only, with some absent. There are around 350,000 clones in the sample; 73% occur only once, and 8.5% to 12% lies in the top ten. The source material was memory CD4+ T cells sorted from blood. Stated subset: CD45RA-negative fraction. The receptors here all came from a man aged 30 to 45 in good health.

The chain recombines TRBV5-6 with TRBJ2-1; D is possibly TRBD1 (6 bases). The CDR3 is 13 amino acids. V lost 0 bases to trimming and J lost 7 bases, with 8 bases between them. The germline gives CDR1 SGHDT, CDR2 YYEEEE. In DNA, the CDR3 is TGTGCCAGCAGCTTGGGGGGGACAAATGAGCAGTTCTTC. Translation: CASSLGGTNEQFF.

This clone was counted between two and nine times. V and J are TRBV19 and TRBJ2-1; D gene uncertain. Deletions cut 7 bases from V and 3 bases from J, with 10 bases between. The germline CDR1 and CDR2 sequences are LNHDA and SQIVND (reference sequence). This CDR3 is built from 13 residues. The CDR3 DNA is TGTGCCAGTAACAAACAGTTCTACAATGAGCAGTTCTTC. The encoded protein is CASNKQFYNEQFF.

This clone occurred once. V is TRBV28 and J is TRBJ1-5, with D unresolved. Trimming took off 9 bases at V and 3 bases at J, with 18 bases between the two ends. There are 15 residues in the CDR3. Germline V gives CDR1 MDHEN, CDR2 SYDVKM. CDR3 coding DNA: TGTGCCAGTGAAAAACGACGGATACCCAATCAGCCCCAGCATTTT. It translates to CASEKRRIPNQPQHF. Based on the CDR3 plus reference TRBV28 and TRBJ1-5, the full variable domain is DVKVTQSSRYLVKRTGEKVFLECVQDMDHENMFWYRQDPGLGLRLIYFSYDVKMKEKGDIPEGYSVSREKKERFSLILESASTNQTSMYLCASEKRRIPNQPQHFGDGTRLSIL.

The chain employs TRBV19 and TRBJ1-4; weak D call: TRBD1 (6 bases). Germline V gives CDR1 LNHDA, CDR2 SQIVND (reference sequence). V lost 7 bases, J lost 5 bases, and 17 bases lay in between. This CDR3 spans 15 amino acids. CDR3 bases: TGTGCCAGTACCAACGTCGGGGGCGCGAATGAAAAACTGTTTTTT. Translation: CASTNVGGANEKLFF.

V usage is TRBV29-1 and J usage is TRBJ2-5; D perhaps matches TRBD2 (7 bases). Germline CDR1 SQVTM, CDR2 ANQGSEA. V was clipped by 4 bases and J by 4 bases, with 13 bases between them. This CDR3 has 13 residues. The CDR3 is CSVVIGGVETQYF. CDR3 DNA: TGCAGCGTTGTCATAGGGGGGGTAGAGACCCAGTACTTC. The entire variable domain, with the rest obtained from reference TRBV29-1 and TRBJ2-5, is as follows: SAVISQKPSRDICQRGTSLTIQCQVDSQVTMMFWYRQQPGQSLTLIATANQGSEATYESGFVIDKFPISRPNLTFSTLTVSNMSPEDSSIYLCSVVIGGVETQYFGPGTRLLVL.

CDR3 in DNA: TGCAGCGGCAGAAGCGGGAGGGCCATGAATGAGCAGTTCTTC. This codes for CSGRSGRAMNEQFF. The chain carries TRBV29-1 and TRBJ2-1; 10 bases agree with TRBD2. This CDR3 has 14 amino acids. J was trimmed by 7 bases and V by 7 bases; bases with no gene match: 10. Germline-derived CDR1 and CDR2 are SQVTM and ANQGSEA.

V gene TRBV13 combines with J gene TRBJ2-3, with D possibly TRBD2 on 6 matching bases. Trimming pared 4 bases from V and 2 bases from J, leaving 10 bases between. Germline V gene lookup returns CDR1 PRHDT and CDR2 FYEKMQ (reference sequence). This CDR3 has 14 amino acids. The CDR3 spells CASSSIAVTDTQYF. In nucleotides, the CDR3 is TGTGCCAGCAGCTCCATAGCGGTCACAGATACGCAGTATTTT.

CDR3 sequence: CSVEDRVGYTF. The CDR3 DNA reads as TGCAGCGTTGAAGATAGGGTTGGCTACACCTTC. The chain combines TRBV29-1 with TRBJ1-2; D is ambiguous. CDR1 and CDR2 (germline): SQVTM, ANQGSEA. Trimming took 0 bases from V and 7 from J, leaving 6 bases between them. CDR3 length: 11 residues.

As concerns this clone: A much larger clonotype is one base distant, so this may be a read error. Additional DNA sequences in this sample encode the identical CDR3. This chain uses TRBV6-5 with TRBJ2-1; 7 bases are shared with TRBD2. This CDR3 is built from 13 residues. Germline V CDR1 and CDR2: MNHEY, SVGAGI. With 11 bases clipped from V and 14 bases from J, the junction kept 18 bases outside the gene matches. The CDR3 is CAVRGTRGSGEFF. The CDR3 bases are TGTGCCGTGCGGGGGACTCGCGGATCGGGGGAGTTCTTC.

Only a few counts were recorded for this clone. A much larger clonotype is one base distant, so this may be a read error. This sample includes further DNA sequences coding for the same CDR3. The chain employs TRBV5-1 and TRBJ2-1; D ambiguous. Trimming pared 0 bases from V and 7 bases from J, leaving 5 bases between. CDR1 and CDR2 from the germline V gene are SGHRS and YFSETQ. The CDR3 consists of 12 residues. CDR3: CASSLGRNEQFF. CDR3 nucleotide sequence: TGCGCCAGCAGCTTGGGGCGGAATGAGCAGTTCTTC.

This rearrangement joins TRBV7-8 to TRBJ2-7; D not certain. V was shortened by 5 bases and J by 1 base, with 21 bases between the two germline ends. The CDR3 contains 17 residues. Germline CDR1 and CDR2: SGHVS and FQNEAQ. The CDR3, as DNA: TGTGCCAGCAGCCCGGGTAACCTAATCATTCGGTCCTACGAGCAGTACTTC. Amino acids: CASSPGNLIIRSYEQYF.

This clone turned up a few times. The V gene is TRBV6-1, the J gene TRBJ2-1; D is unresolved. The germline CDR1 and CDR2 sequences are MNHNS and SASEGT. The CDR3 length is 12 residues. The ends were cut back, 5 bases at V and 9 bases at J, with 11 bases in the middle. Here the CDR3 reads CASSYLGAEQFF. The CDR3 DNA is TGTGCCAGCAGTTATCTGGGTGCTGAGCAGTTCTTC.

Worth noting for this clone: This may arise from a read error, as a much more abundant clone is one base away. The genes are TRBV11-2 and TRBJ2-5, with TRBD2 identical over 9 bases. Per the germline V gene, CDR1 is SGHAT and CDR2 is FQNNGV. V shed 0 bases, J shed 9 bases, and the junction held 11 bases outside the gene matches. CDR3 length: 16 residues. Here the CDR3 DNA reads TGTGCCAGCAGCTTAGATTCGGCGGGAGGGGCTGAGGCCCAGTACTTC. It specifies CASSLDSAGGAEAQYF.

The chain combines TRBV2 with TRBJ2-7, with 7 bases that match TRBD1. The germline gives CDR1 SNHLY, CDR2 FYNNEI. V shed 4 bases and J 0 bases; nucleotides not matched to a gene: 3. This CDR3 has 14 amino acids. Here the CDR3 DNA reads TGTGCCAGCAGTGTGGACAGGCCCTCCTACGAGCAGTACTTC. Residues: CASSVDRPSYEQYF.

This clone showed up just once. The V gene is TRBV5-1, the J gene TRBJ2-3; a possible D gene is TRBD2 (5 bases). There are 15 residues in the CDR3. Per the germline V gene, CDR1 is SGHRS and CDR2 is YFSETQ. The V and J ends lost 5 bases and 3 bases respectively, with 16 bases between them. The CDR3 protein is CASRMQARRTDTQYF. The CDR3 nucleotides read TGCGCCAGCAGAATGCAGGCTAGGAGGACAGATACGCAGTATTTT.

V and J are TRBV18 and TRBJ2-2, with 8 bases fitting TRBD1. V lost 2 bases and J lost 1; bases outside the gene matches: 3. Germline CDR1 reads KGHSH; CDR2 reads LQKENI. The CDR3 has 16 amino acids. CDR3 DNA: TGTGCCAGCTCACCAATGGGGACAGGGAACACCGGGGAGCTGTTTTTT. Its protein product is CASSPMGTGNTGELFF. The full variable domain, rest sourced from reference TRBV18 and TRBJ2-2, is NAGVMQNPRHLVRRRGQEARLRCSPMKGHSHVYWYRQLPEEGLKFMVYLQKENIIDESGMPKERFSAEFPKEGPSILRIQQVVRGDSAAYFCASSPMGTGNTGELFFGEGSRLTVL.

The chain links TRBV29-1 to TRBJ1-1; the D is unclear. V was clipped by 7 bases and J by 6 bases, with 15 bases between them. This CDR3 contains 12 residues. Germline CDR1 reads SQVTM; CDR2 reads ANQGSEA. The CDR3 reads CSGMDGRPEAFF. CDR3 sequence (DNA): TGCAGCGGGATGGACGGGCGCCCTGAAGCTTTCTTT.

The chain joins TRBV9 to TRBJ1-1; no clear D. Trimming left V 4 bases short and J 0 bases short, with 10 bases between. The CDR3 sequence is 14 residues long. CDR1 is SGDLS, CDR2 YYNGEE, per germline. The CDR3 here is CASSPSFLNTEAFF. In nucleotides, the CDR3 is TGTGCCAGCAGCCCTTCATTCCTGAACACTGAAGCTTTCTTT.

This chain links TRBV2 with TRBJ2-5, with 7 bases fitting TRBD2. CDR3 length: 15 amino acids. The germline V gene has CDR1 SNHLY and CDR2 FYNNEI. Losses at the gene ends were 1 base for V and 3 bases for J; bases not matched to a gene: 5. This CDR3 is CASSEVGRGKETQYF. DNA for the CDR3: TGTGCCAGCAGTGAAGTAGGGCGGGGGAAAGAGACCCAGTACTTC.

The chain employs TRBV5-5 and TRBJ2-5, with no clear D. Trimming removed 4 bases at V and 4 bases at J, with 11 bases between. CDR3 length: 13 amino acids. Germline loops: CDR1 SGHKS, CDR2 YYEKEE (reference sequence). The CDR3 reads CASSRGFGETQYF. CDR3 bases: TGTGCCAGCAGCAGAGGATTTGGAGAGACCCAGTACTTC.

V usage is TRBV5-1 and J usage is TRBJ1-2, with D maybe TRBD1 (6 bases). Germline assignment: CDR1 SGHRS and CDR2 YFSETQ. V was cut by 4 bases and J by 4 bases, with 26 bases left in between. This CDR3 contains 18 residues. CDR3 coding DNA: TGCGCCAGCAGCCCGACAGGACCCTATGACAGTAGAAGCTATGGCTACACCTTC. It translates to CASSPTGPYDSRSYGYTF. The full variable domain, rest sourced from reference TRBV5-1 and TRBJ1-2, is KAGVTQTPRYLIKTRGQQVTLSCSPISGHRSVSWYQQTPGQGLQFLFEYFSETQRNKGNFPGRFSGRQFSNSRSEMNVSTLELGDSALYLCASSPTGPYDSRSYGYTFGSGTRLTVV.

The V call is TRBV4-1, the J call TRBJ2-2, with unresolved D. V lost 0 bases and J lost 4, with 6 bases in between. The germline gives CDR1 MGHRA, CDR2 YSYEKL. The CDR3 is 14 amino acids. CDR3 nucleotide sequence: TGCGCCAGCAGCCAAGATATAAGCACCGGGGAGCTGTTTTTT. Translation: CASSQDISTGELFF.

The table lists this clone with a count of one. V gene TRBV7-9 combines with J gene TRBJ2-2, with TRBD2 matching 9 bases. The CDR3 is 15 amino acids. Trimming at V came to 3 bases and at J to 8 bases, leaving 7 bases not matched to a gene. Germline V gene sequence: CDR1 SEHNR, CDR2 FQNEAQ (reference sequence). Written as DNA, the CDR3 is TGTGCCAGCAGCTTGGCTAGCGGGACACTAGGGGAGCTGTTTTTT. Translation gives CASSLASGTLGELFF. Together with reference TRBV7-9 and TRBJ2-2, the CDR3 gives the full variable domain: DTGVSQNPRHKITKRGQNVTFRCDPISEHNRLYWYRQTLGQGPEFLTYFQNEAQLEKSRLLSDRFSAERPKGSFSTLEIQRTEQGDSAMYLCASSLASGTLGELFFGEGSRLTVL.